Listed below are T cell receptor beta chains from one sample, sequenced in a study of cytomegalovirus exposure and HLA in healthy donors. Sequenced by immunoSEQ multiplex PCR; TCRdb stores in-frame clones only, minus some. In the table there are about 180,000 clones, less than 85% of which are singletons. The sample taken for sequencing was PBMCs. The receptors derive from a man younger than 35 in good health and CMV-seropositive. The CDR3 runs from the conserved cysteine through the conserved F or W. The D gene is left open where the match is weak. Size tells how often a clone was seen (once, few, many) or the class of an expanded clone, and some rows leave it out.

13 NA TRBJ2-7 TRBV18 TRBD1 CASSPPTGTEQYF TGTGCCAGCTCACCTCCGACAGGGACCGAGCAGTACTTC
13 NA TRBJ1-2 TRBV5-1 NA CASSSDSYYGYTF TGCGCCAGCAGCTCCGACAGTTACTATGGCTACACCTTC
12 NA TRBJ2-1 TRBV15 NA CATSPQLGEQFF TGTGCCACCAGCCCCCAACTTGGTGAGCAGTTCTTC
13 NA TRBJ1-4 TRBV27 TRBD1 CASSLDRGEKLFF TGTGCCAGCAGCCTCGACAGGGGGGAAAAACTGTTTTTT
16 NA TRBJ2-2 TRBV11-3 TRBD2 CASSPTSGRNTGELFF TGTGCCAGCAGCCCCACTAGCGGGAGAAATACCGGGGAGCTGTTTTTT
17 NA TRBJ1-1 TRBV27 TRBD1 CASSLRLGQAANTEAFF TGTGCCAGCAGTTTAAGACTAGGACAGGCGGCGAACACTGAAGCTTTCTTT
15 NA TRBJ1-2 TRBV6-5 TRBD1 CASTGGQAPTYGYTF TGTGCCAGCACTGGAGGACAGGCGCCAACCTATGGCTACACCTTC
11 NA TRBJ1-1 TRBV6-1 NA CASIMNTEAFF TGTGCCAGCATTATGAACACTGAAGCTTTCTTT
14 few TRBJ1-6 TRBV7-9 NA CASSRDTVISPLHF TGTGCCAGCAGCCGAGACACTGTAATATCACCCCTCCACTTT
18 NA TRBJ2-5 TRBV30 TRBD2 CAWDPGLAGGLSEETQYF TGTGCCTGGGACCCGGGACTAGCGGGAGGCCTTTCGGAAGAGACCCAGTACTTC
14 NA TRBJ1-5 TRBV4-2 NA CASSHSPSNQPQHF TGTGCCAGCAGCCACAGTCCTAGCAATCAGCCCCAGCATTTT
16 NA TRBJ2-7 TRBV12-5 TRBD1 CASGLRGQGPPYEQYF TGTGCTAGTGGTTTGCGCGGACAGGGGCCCCCTTACGAGCAGTACTTC
12 NA TRBJ2-7 TRBV5-4 NA CASSLDRNEQYF TGTGCCAGCAGCTTGGACAGGAACGAGCAGTACTTC
12 NA TRBJ2-1 TRBV7-9 TRBD1 CASSLTGNEQFF TGTGCCAGCAGCTTGACAGGGAATGAGCAGTTCTTC
15 NA TRBJ2-1 TRBV5-1 TRBD2 CASSLQRGVNNEQFF TGCGCCAGCAGCTTGCAGCGGGGGGTAAACAATGAGCAGTTCTTC
14 NA TRBJ1-5 TRBV5-6 NA CASSLGLGGQPQHF TGTGCCAGCAGCTTGGGTCTTGGAGGTCAGCCCCAGCATTTT
14 NA TRBJ2-5 TRBV19 NA CASSTAASQGAQYF TGTGCCAGTAGTACGGCAGCCTCCCAGGGTGCCCAGTACTTC
13 NA TRBJ1-3 TRBV11-3 TRBD1 CASSGTAGNTIYF TGTGCCAGCTCCGGGACAGCTGGAAACACCATATATTTT